Following are 30 T cell receptor beta chains from one sample sequenced in a study of Ad26.COV2.S vaccination and SARS-CoV-2 variants. The data were produced by immunoSEQ multiplex PCR, yet TCRdb's version contains in-frame clones alone and is incomplete. The top ten clones hold over 40% of a sample with 45,000 or so clones, about 83% of them seen once. Source: peripheral blood, taken after recovery from COVID-19. The receptor source for this set is a human donor who had recovered from COVID-19.

The sample holds a few counts of this clone. The chain has TRBV10-1 and TRBJ2-1, with a weak D call TRBD1 (6 bases). In germline, CDR1 is WNHNN, CDR2 SYGVQD (reference sequence). The CDR3 spans 15 residues. Trimming took 8 bases from V and 4 from J, leaving 18 bases between them. The CDR3 here is CASSPGTRDYNEQFF. The CDR3 coding sequence is TGCGCCAGCTCACCCGGGACAAGGGATTACAATGAGCAGTTCTTC.

CDR3: CSVEDWSREFPKQETQYF. CDR3 nucleotides: TGCAGCGTTGAAGATTGGTCCAGGGAATTCCCTAAGCAAGAGACCCAGTACTTC. The chain uses TRBV29-1 and TRBJ2-5, with TRBD1 as a possible D gene (5 bases). Per germline, CDR1 SQVTM and CDR2 ANQGSEA. The CDR3 is made up of 18 amino acids. V was clipped by 0 bases and J by 2 bases, with 22 bases between them.

This chain connects TRBV7-8 to TRBJ1-2; 9 bases line up with TRBD1. Per germline, CDR1 SGHVS and CDR2 FQNEAQ. Trimming at V came to 5 bases and at J to 7 bases, leaving 8 bases not matched to a gene. The CDR3 runs 14 residues. CDR3 bases: TGTGCCAGCAGCCTCATTGGACAGGGGAGTGGCTACACCTTC. It is translated as CASSLIGQGSGYTF.

The chain combines TRBV19 with TRBJ1-1, with TRBD1 matching over 9 bases. V shed 6 bases, J shed 5 bases, and the junction held 7 bases outside the gene matches. The CDR3 has 14 amino acids. Germline values: CDR1 LNHDA, CDR2 SQIVND (reference sequence). DNA for the CDR3: TGTGCCAGTAGCGGGACAGGGTGGGTGACTGAAGCTTTCTTT. Residues: CASSGTGWVTEAFF.

This chain uses TRBV5-6 with TRBJ1-2; D call uncertain. The CDR3 sequence is 14 residues long. CDR1 SGHDT and CDR2 YYEEEE come from the germline V gene. Trimming cost V 0 bases and J 3 bases, with 9 bases left between them. This CDR3 is CASSLGGRDYGYTF. DNA for the CDR3: TGTGCCAGCAGCTTGGGCGGCAGAGACTATGGCTACACCTTC. The full variable domain, its missing parts supplied by reference TRBV5-6 and TRBJ1-2, is DAGVTQSPTHLIKTRGQQVTLRCSPKSGHDTVSWYQQALGQGPQFIFQYYEEEERQRGNFPDRFSGHQFPNYSSELNVNALLLGDSALYLCASSLGGRDYGYTFGSGTRLTVV.

V gene TRBV14 combines with J gene TRBJ1-1; no definite D call. Per germline, CDR1 SGHDN and CDR2 FVKESK. This CDR3 is built from 12 residues. V gave up 1 base and J gave up 4 bases, with 4 bases separating them. The CDR3 spells CASSQGFTEAFF. CDR3 nucleotide sequence: TGTGCCAGCAGCCAAGGATTCACTGAAGCTTTCTTT.

This chain uses TRBV15 with TRBJ1-2; D is undetermined. The V gene's germline CDR1 is LNHNV and CDR2 YYDKDF (reference sequence). The CDR3 is 15 amino acids. The V end was cut by 1 base, the J end by 7 bases, with 16 bases between. As DNA, the CDR3 is TGTGCCACCAGCAGAGGCCCTCTGGAAGGCGGTGGCTACACCTTC. Encoded protein: CATSRGPLEGGGYTF. The whole variable domain, filled in from reference TRBV15 and TRBJ1-2, reads DAMVIQNPRYQVTQFGKPVTLSCSQTLNHNVMYWYQQKSSQAPKLLFHYYDKDFNNEADTPDNFQSRRPNTSFCFLDIRSPGLGDTAMYLCATSRGPLEGGGYTFGSGTRLTVV.

This clone showed up just once. The J gene is TRBJ1-4, the V gene TRBV5-1; TRBD1 is a possible D gene (5 bases). V lost 0 bases and J lost 4, with 10 bases in between. CDR1 is SGHRS and CDR2 is YFSETQ in the germline V gene. The CDR3 is made up of 15 amino acids. CDR3 region: CASSLVGEGNEKLFF. CDR3 nucleotide sequence: TGCGCCAGCAGCTTGGTGGGGGAGGGTAATGAAAAACTGTTTTTT.

J is TRBJ1-1 and V is TRBV9, with D uncertain. Germline CDR1 is SGDLS and CDR2 is YYNGEE. V was clipped by 3 bases and J by 4 bases, with 7 bases between them. This CDR3 is 12 amino acids long. The CDR3 sequence: CASSAGGTEAFF. The CDR3 DNA reads TGTGCCAGCAGCGCGGGTGGCACTGAAGCTTTCTTT. Full variable domain (outside the CDR3, taken from reference TRBV9 and TRBJ1-1): DSGVTQTPKHLITATGQRVTLRCSPRSGDLSVYWYQQSLDQGLQFLIQYYNGEERAKGNILERFSAQQFPDLHSELNLSSLELGDSALYFCASSAGGTEAFFGQGTRLTVV.

By proportion, this clone is medium-sized. The rearrangement joins TRBV6-6 to TRBJ1-1; D gene uncertain. CDR1 and CDR2 (germline): MNHNY, SVGAGI (reference sequence). Between the trimmed V and J ends, which lost 8 bases and 4 bases, there was a span of 23 bases. The CDR3 consists of 16 residues. CDR3 coding DNA: TGTGCCAGCCTAAGCGGATTAAGGACGGAGAGCACTGAAGCTTTCTTT. It codes for CASLSGLRTESTEAFF.

V usage is TRBV7-9 and J usage is TRBJ2-7, with 10 positions matching TRBD2. Germline assignment: CDR1 SEHNR and CDR2 FQNEAQ (reference sequence). The CDR3 length is 13 residues. Trimming took 2 bases from V and 6 from J; bases not matched to a gene: 1. CDR3 nucleotide sequence: TGTGCCAGCAGCTTAAGCGGGAGGGGCGAGCAGTACTTC. The encoded protein is CASSLSGRGEQYF.

J is TRBJ1-2 and V is TRBV5-5, with 7 positions matching TRBD1. CDR1 SGHKS and CDR2 YYEKEE come from the germline V gene (reference sequence). The CDR3 has 14 residues. V lost 6 bases and J lost 3; bases outside the gene matches: 8. This CDR3 reads CASKLDREYYGYTF. The CDR3 nucleotides are TGTGCCAGCAAGTTAGACAGGGAGTACTATGGCTACACCTTC.

The V call is TRBV5-1, the J call TRBJ1-1; no firm D call. Germline V CDR1 and CDR2: SGHRS, YFSETQ. The CDR3 covers 16 residues. V shed 4 bases and J shed 4 bases, with 20 bases lying between them. The chain's CDR3 is CASSDVRGGDPTEAFF. For the CDR3, the DNA is TGCGCCAGCAGCGACGTCCGGGGTGGGGATCCCACTGAAGCTTTCTTT.

The rearrangement links TRBV6-5 to TRBJ2-2; 7 bases map to TRBD2. CDR1 and CDR2 (germline): MNHEY, SVGAGI. V shed 2 bases, J shed 9 bases, and the junction held 6 bases outside the gene matches. The CDR3 contains 14 residues. The CDR3 DNA reads TGTGCCAGCAGTTACACTCGCGGGGGTAGGGAGCTGTTTTTT. This codes for CASSYTRGGRELFF.

This chain uses TRBV3-1 (or the pseudogene TRBV3-2) with TRBJ1-2, with unresolved D. The germline V and J ends were trimmed by 0 bases and 7 bases, with 12 bases remaining between them. Germline lookup yields CDR1 LGHDT and CDR2 YNNKEL (reference sequence). The CDR3 loop spans 14 amino acids. CDR3 sequence (DNA): TGTGCCAGCAGCCAAGATCGCGGGGTCGGTGGCTACACCTTC. Translation: CASSQDRGVGGYTF.

The J gene is TRBJ1-4, the V gene TRBV19; TRBD1 might be the D (5 bases). Trimming cost V 8 bases and J 0 bases, with 22 bases left between them. From germline, CDR1 is LNHDA and CDR2 SQIVND (reference sequence). The CDR3 is made up of 18 amino acids. CDR3 in DNA: TGTGCCAGTGGAATACGGCTCCCTAGGGGTACAACTAATGAAAAACTGTTTTTT. Its protein product is CASGIRLPRGTTNEKLFF.

The chain recombines TRBV5-1 with TRBJ2-5, with a possible D match to TRBD1 (5 bases). The V gene lost 0 bases and the J gene lost 3 bases, with 6 bases spanning the gap. The CDR3 sequence is 13 residues long. CDR1 SGHRS and CDR2 YFSETQ come from the germline V gene. CDR3 in amino acids: CASSLGREETQYF. DNA for the CDR3: TGCGCCAGCAGCTTGGGCAGGGAAGAGACCCAGTACTTC.

The gene calls are TRBV5-1 and TRBJ2-5, with TRBD2 matching over 8 bases. J was trimmed by 2 bases and V by 7 bases; bases with no gene match: 7. The CDR3 is 14 amino acids. Germline loops: CDR1 SGHRS, CDR2 YFSETQ. The CDR3 region is CASSHGLAQETQYF. CDR3 bases: TGCGCCAGCTCCCACGGACTAGCTCAAGAGACCCAGTACTTC.

The chain is built from TRBV12-3 or TRBV12-4 and TRBJ1-2; D gene unclear. The V end lost 1 base, the J end lost 5 bases, and 5 bases lay between the germline ends. This CDR3 region has 12 residues. The CDR3 sequence is CASSLDSYGYTF. CDR3 DNA: TGTGCCAGCAGTTTAGACAGTTATGGCTACACCTTC.

The J gene is TRBJ2-3, the V gene TRBV24-1; perhaps TRBD2 as D (6 bases). CDR1 is KGHDR and CDR2 is SFDVKD in the germline V gene. V gave up 3 bases and J gave up 1 base, with 10 bases separating them. This CDR3 spans 15 amino acids. CDR3 protein: CATSDRDFRTDTQYF. In nucleotides, the CDR3 is TGTGCCACCAGTGATCGGGACTTCCGCACAGATACGCAGTATTTT.

The chain couples TRBV9 to TRBJ2-4; D unresolved. The CDR3 loop spans 15 amino acids. The V end was cut by 0 bases, the J end by 2 bases, with 9 bases between. Germline loops: CDR1 SGDLS, CDR2 YYNGEE. The CDR3 is CASSVAGVTKNIQYF. DNA of the CDR3: TGTGCCAGCAGCGTAGCCGGCGTGACCAAAAACATTCAGTACTTC.

V usage is TRBV18 and J usage is TRBJ2-6; TRBD1 agrees at 7 bases. CDR3 length: 15 residues. CDR1 KGHSH and CDR2 LQKENI come from the germline V gene. V lost 6 bases and J lost 0; bases outside the gene matches: 2. The DNA of the CDR3 is TGTGCCAGCTCGTCAGGGGGCTCTGGGGCCAACGTCCTGACTTTC. Translated, it gives CASSSGGSGANVLTF.

The rearrangement joins TRBV6-5 to TRBJ2-7; 10 bases are shared with TRBD2. Germline loops: CDR1 MNHEY, CDR2 SVGAGI. Losses at the gene ends were 8 bases for V and 2 bases for J; bases not matched to a gene: 3. This CDR3 is 13 amino acids long. For the CDR3, the DNA is TGTGCCAGCGGGCTAGCGGGGGCCTACGAGCAGTACTTC. This gives the protein CASGLAGAYEQYF.

The chain links TRBV5-6 to TRBJ1-2; no reliable D call. The germline CDR1 and CDR2 sequences are SGHDT and YYEEEE. The CDR3 covers 16 residues. V was pared by 1 base and J by 2 bases, with 15 bases between. The CDR3 spells CASSLRLETPNYGYTF. DNA of the CDR3: TGTGCCAGCAGCTTGCGCTTAGAGACTCCAAACTATGGCTACACCTTC.

The chain has TRBV27 and TRBJ2-7; 10 bases agree with TRBD2. This CDR3 is 15 amino acids long. CDR1 MNHEY and CDR2 SMNVEV come from the germline V gene (reference sequence). Trimming cost V 6 bases and J 3 bases; bases outside gene matches: 8. The CDR3: CASSRGTSANYEQYF. In DNA, the CDR3 is TGTGCCAGCAGCCGGGGGACTAGCGCCAACTACGAGCAGTACTTC.

The CDR3 DNA reads as TGTGCCAGCAGCTTCACTTCCCAAGGTGAGCAGTTCTTC. Amino acid sequence: CASSFTSQGEQFF. The chain joins TRBV7-9 to TRBJ2-1; D not resolved. The V and J ends lost 3 bases and 9 bases respectively, with 12 bases between them. Germline V CDR1 and CDR2: SEHNR, FQNEAQ (reference sequence). This CDR3 has 13 residues.

The gene calls are TRBV1 and TRBJ1-5; no check of the table's D call, TRBD1, against the DNA was made. TRBV1 represents a pseudogene. This CDR3 has 17 amino acids. The CDR3 DNA reads as TGCACCAGCAGCCGTTTTCCGGGACAGGGGATATGTCAGCCCCAGCATTTT. It is translated as CTSSRFPGQGICQPQHF.

V gene TRBV24-1 combines with J gene TRBJ2-3, with TRBD2 matching 10 bases. The CDR3 sequence is 20 residues long. The ends lost 2 bases at V and 0 bases at J; junction bases unmatched: 13. The germline gives CDR1 KGHDR, CDR2 SFDVKD. DNA for the CDR3: TGTGCCACCAGTGATTGGGCTAGCGGGGGCCCTTTGACTAGCACAGATACGCAGTATTTT. Protein sequence: CATSDWASGGPLTSTDTQYF.

The rearrangement links TRBV5-6 to TRBJ1-3, with D perhaps TRBD1 (6 bases). Trimming left V 4 bases short and J 6 bases short, with 17 bases between. The CDR3 has 15 amino acids. Germline CDR1 is SGHDT and CDR2 is YYEEEE. The CDR3 DNA follows: TGTGCCAGCAGCGCTCAAGGCCCAGGGGAAAACACCATATATTTT. As protein: CASSAQGPGENTIYF.

The chain couples TRBV27 to TRBJ1-1; D uncertain. V was trimmed by 5 bases and J by 1 base, leaving 20 bases between them. The CDR3 has 17 residues. Germline CDR1 is MNHEY and CDR2 is SMNVEV (reference sequence). In nucleotides, the CDR3 is TGTGCCAGCAGTCCTTGGTGGTCCAGTGCCCAGAACACTGAAGCTTTCTTT. Amino acids: CASSPWWSSAQNTEAFF.